One sample yielded the 21 T cell receptor beta chains listed below, sequenced in a study of blood T cells in healthy people across ages. Primed by a sample-barcoded 5' primer and a J-beta primer mix, a second PCR proceeded for roughly 6 to 12 cycles. TCRdb reprocessed the 5' RACE reads with MiXCR, giving one entry per CDR3 protein. The sample gives around 1,000,000 distinct CDR3 sequences, roughly 24% of which show up once; around 0.75% is in the top ten. These sequences were also reported in another study, on T cells of mothers and their children.

Sequencing input: blood. These receptor sequences come from a girl aged 2-10 years in good health.

In its sample, this clonotype was seen a few times. The rearrangement uses TRBV28 and TRBJ2-5; 8 bases are shared with TRBD2. The end of the DNA is better explained by TRBJ2-1, so the J call may be wrong. Germline-derived CDR1 and CDR2 are MDHEN and SYDVKM. There are 12 residues in the CDR3. The CDR3 DNA reads as TGTGCCATTCGGGAGGGATACAATGAGCAGTTCTTC. Translation: CAIREGYNEQFF.

The chain joins TRBV20-1 to TRBJ2-5; TRBD2 matches 10 bases. The J call may be mistaken, given a closer DNA end match to TRBJ2-7. In germline, CDR1 is DFQATT, CDR2 SNEGSKA (reference sequence). The CDR3 loop spans 17 amino acids. The DNA for the CDR3 is TGCAGTGCTAGAGGGACTAGCGGCCCAACAGTGGCCTACGAGCAGTACTTC. It encodes CSARGTSGPTVAYEQYF.

V is TRBV6-6 and J is TRBJ1-1; D gene ambiguous. The V end was cut by 3 bases, the J end by 0 bases, with 11 bases between. CDR3 length equals 15 residues. Germline CDR1 and CDR2: MNHNY and SVGAGI (reference sequence). The CDR3 bases are TGTGCCAGCAGTTATGCAGGCGTCATGAACACTGAAGCTTTCTTT. Protein product: CASSYAGVMNTEAFF.

This clonotype has a single count. J is TRBJ1-2 and V is TRBV4-2, with 10 bases that match TRBD1. Trimming removed 4 bases from V and 3 bases from J; junction bases left unmatched: 5. The germline V gene encodes CDR1 LGHNA and CDR2 YNFKEQ. CDR3 size: 15 residues. CDR3 nucleotides: TGTGCCAGCAGCCGAGGGACAGGGGTAGACTATGGCTACACCTTC. Translation gives CASSRGTGVDYGYTF.

This clonotype turned up a few times. The chain is built from TRBV7-2 and TRBJ2-1; no clear D. Germline V gene lookup returns CDR1 SGHTA and CDR2 FQGNSA. The CDR3 extends over 14 amino acids. Trimming cost V 4 bases and J 0 bases, with 7 bases left between them. Written as DNA, the CDR3 is TGTGCCAGCAGCTCGGGTAACTCCTACAATGAGCAGTTCTTC. It codes for CASSSGNSYNEQFF. The whole variable domain, filled in from reference TRBV7-2 and TRBJ2-1, reads GAGVSQSPSNKVTEKGKDVELRCDPISGHTALYWYRQSLGQGLEFLIYFQGNSAPDKSGLPSDRFSAERTGGSVSTLTIQRTQQEDSAVYLCASSSGNSYNEQFFGPGTRLTVL.

The genes are TRBV28 and TRBJ2-1, with a possible D match to TRBD1 (5 bases). Trimming took off 6 bases at V and 3 bases at J, with 12 bases between the two ends. The CDR3 runs 14 residues. Per germline, CDR1 MDHEN and CDR2 SYDVKM. The CDR3 bases are TGTGCCAGCAGACGCGACAGCTTCTACAATGAGCAGTTCTTC. This gives the protein CASRRDSFYNEQFF.

The chain combines TRBV12-3 or TRBV12-4 with TRBJ1-4, with 9 bases fitting TRBD1. The J segment lost 8 bases and the V segment lost 9 bases, leaving 10 bases of the junction unmatched. This CDR3 comprises 14 residues. CDR3 sequence: CARDRGRREEKLFF. CDR3 coding DNA: TGTGCCAGGGACAGGGGCCGCCGAGAGGAAAAACTGTTTTTT.

The CDR3 spells CASRTLASGGAKNIQYF. As DNA, the CDR3 is TGTGCCAGCAGAACGTTAGCTAGCGGGGGGGCCAAAAACATTCAGTACTTC. The V gene is TRBV6-5, the J gene TRBJ2-4; 11 bases are shared with TRBD2. Germline V lookup: CDR1 MNHEY, CDR2 SVGAGI. The CDR3 is 17 amino acids. V gave up 6 bases and J gave up 1 base; unmatched junction bases: 8.

The genes are TRBV29-1 and TRBJ2-1; the D is unclear. Trimming removed 7 bases at V and 5 bases at J, with 9 bases between. The CDR3 loop spans 11 amino acids. Germline loops: CDR1 SQVTM, CDR2 ANQGSEA. CDR3 nucleotide sequence: TGCAGCGCCCTAGGTGACAATGAGCAGTTCTTC. It codes for CSALGDNEQFF.

This chain uses TRBV20-1 with TRBJ2-5; D might be TRBD1 (6 bases). Germline V gene lookup returns CDR1 DFQATT and CDR2 SNEGSKA (reference sequence). CDR3 length: 11 amino acids. The CDR3 sequence is CRLGAGETQYF. The CDR3 coding sequence is TGCAGGCTGGGGGCGGGAGAGACCCAGTACTTC.

This clonotype came up a few times. The rearrangement uses TRBV4-2 and TRBJ2-7, with 9 bases that match TRBD2. Losses at the gene ends were 4 bases for V and 5 bases for J; bases not matched to a gene: 15. Germline lookup yields CDR1 LGHNA and CDR2 YNFKEQ. CDR3 length: 17 amino acids. In nucleotides, the CDR3 is TGTGCCAGCAGCCGCGGGTTTAGCGGGGGTCCCTTCGACGAGCAGTACTTC. As protein: CASSRGFSGGPFDEQYF.

This clonotype has just a few counts. The chain has TRBV7-8 and TRBJ1-5, with D unclear. In germline, CDR1 is SGHVS, CDR2 FQNEAQ. This CDR3 region has 18 residues. V was cut by 1 base and J by 1 base, with 17 bases left in between. CDR3 nucleotide sequence: TGTGCCAGCAGCTTAGTGGGAGTATCAATTTCAAGCAATCAGCCCCAGCATTTT. Translation: CASSLVGVSISSNQPQHF. The whole variable domain, remainder taken from reference TRBV7-8 and TRBJ1-5, is GAGVSQSPRYKVAKRGQDVALRCDPISGHVSLFWYQQALGQGPEFLTYFQNEAQLDKSGLPSDRFFAERPEGSVSTLKIQRTQQEDSAVYLCASSLVGVSISSNQPQHFGDGTRLSIL.

This clonotype was found a few times. V gene TRBV6-2 or TRBV6-3 combines with J gene TRBJ2-3; 9 bases fit TRBD2. This CDR3 is 15 amino acids long. V shed 6 bases and J 6 bases; nucleotides not matched to a gene: 10. From germline, CDR1 is MNHEY and CDR2 SVGEGT. CDR3 nucleotide sequence: TGTGCCAGCAGCCGACTAGCGGTTCCTCTTGATACGCAGTATTTT. It specifies CASSRLAVPLDTQYF.

This clonotype turned up a few times. The chain uses TRBV29-1 and TRBJ2-7; D is undetermined. Per the germline V gene, CDR1 is SQVTM and CDR2 is ANQGSEA. Trimming took off 0 bases at V and 3 bases at J, with 6 bases between the two ends. This CDR3 has 12 residues. The CDR3 nucleotides are TGCAGCGTTGAAGATGGAGACTACGAGCAGTACTTC. This encodes CSVEDGDYEQYF.

The J gene is TRBJ1-5, the V gene TRBV18; D is unresolved. Trimming took 5 bases from V and 5 from J, leaving 10 bases between them. Germline V CDR1 and CDR2: KGHSH, LQKENI. The CDR3 totals 13 residues. In DNA, the CDR3 is TGTGCCAGCTCATCTGGGCTGGATCAGCCCCAGCATTTT. It specifies CASSSGLDQPQHF.

V usage is TRBV12-3 or TRBV12-4 and J usage is TRBJ2-5; TRBD1 agrees at 7 bases. The tail of the sequence fits TRBJ2-7 better, so the J call may be wrong. The CDR3 runs 15 residues. This CDR3 is CASSLRDRSTFEQYF. Written as DNA, the CDR3 is TGTGCCAGCAGTCTGAGGGACAGAAGTACGTTCGAGCAGTACTTC.

The chain couples TRBV19 to TRBJ2-1; D gene ambiguous. This CDR3 has 14 amino acids. Germline CDR1 LNHDA, CDR2 SQIVND (reference sequence). The ends were cut back, 5 bases at V and 0 bases at J, with 8 bases in the middle. The CDR3 DNA reads TGTGCCAGTAGTGCCAGTGTCTCCTACAATGAGCAGTTCTTC. The encoded protein is CASSASVSYNEQFF.

V usage is TRBV4-2 and J usage is TRBJ2-1, with a tentative D call TRBD1 (6 bases). Trimming stripped 0 bases from V and 14 bases from J, with 11 bases between. The germline V gene has CDR1 LGHNA and CDR2 YNFKEQ. This CDR3 contains 12 residues. CDR3 loop: CASSQEQGGKFF. CDR3 DNA sequence: TGTGCCAGCAGCCAAGAACAGGGCGGAAAGTTCTTC.

This clonotype was seen at least ten times. CDR3 in amino acids: CASSHRDSYNEQFF. CDR3 sequence (DNA): TGTGCCAGCAGCCACAGGGATTCCTACAATGAGCAGTTCTTC. The genes are TRBV3-1 and TRBJ2-1; D is perhaps TRBD1 (5 bases). Trimming removed 3 bases from V and 1 base from J, with 7 bases in between. Germline V lookup: CDR1 LGHDT, CDR2 YNNKEL (reference sequence). This CDR3 has 14 residues.

J is TRBJ2-4 and V is TRBV7-2; 14 nucleotides line up with TRBD2. The germline CDR1 and CDR2 sequences are SGHTA and FQGNSA. The CDR3 is 15 amino acids. Unmatched junction bases numbered 1, after V lost 5 bases and J lost 4 bases. In nucleotides, the CDR3 is TGTGCCAGCAGCCGACTAGCGGGAGGGAAAAACATTCAGTACTTC. This translates into CASSRLAGGKNIQYF.

This clonotype was seen only a few times. This rearrangement joins TRBV29-1 to TRBJ2-2, with 7 bases fitting TRBD1. With V trimmed by 6 bases and J by 3 bases, 7 bases remained unmatched. Germline CDR1 is SQVTM and CDR2 is ANQGSEA. The CDR3 is made up of 14 amino acids. Here the CDR3 DNA reads TGCAGCGTGATCCGGGACAGTGACACCGGGGAGCTGTTTTTT. Its protein is CSVIRDSDTGELFF.